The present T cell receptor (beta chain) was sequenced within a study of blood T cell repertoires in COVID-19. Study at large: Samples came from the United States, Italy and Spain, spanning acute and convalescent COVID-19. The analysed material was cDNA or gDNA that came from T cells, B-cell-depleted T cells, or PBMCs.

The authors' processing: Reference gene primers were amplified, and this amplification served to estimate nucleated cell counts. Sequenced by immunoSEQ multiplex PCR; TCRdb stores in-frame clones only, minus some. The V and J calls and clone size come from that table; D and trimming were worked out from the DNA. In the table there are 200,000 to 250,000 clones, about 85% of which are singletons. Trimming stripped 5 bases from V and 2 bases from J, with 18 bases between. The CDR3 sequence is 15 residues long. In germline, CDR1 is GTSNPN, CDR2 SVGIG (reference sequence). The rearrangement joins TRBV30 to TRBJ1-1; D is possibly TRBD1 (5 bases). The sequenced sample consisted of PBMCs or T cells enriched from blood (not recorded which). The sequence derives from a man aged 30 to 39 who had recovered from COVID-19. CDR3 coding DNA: TGTGCCTGGCACATTTCAGGGATAATTAACACTGAAGCTTTCTTT. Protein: CAWHISGIINTEAFF.